This TCR beta chain was profiled in a study of T cell repertoires in cytomegalovirus infection. Looking at the study overall: A matching HLA type, together with CMV infection, was signaled by public TCR beta signatures.

This CDR3 region has 14 residues. CDR1 is SNHLY and CDR2 is FYNNEI in the germline V gene. Trimming took 10 bases from V and 5 from J, leaving 18 bases between them. This clonotype occurred once. The antigen remains unidentified. TCRdb passed the reads through MiXCR, listing each CDR3 protein once. The data contain around 230,000 distinct CDR3 sequences, 38% of them singletons. Study-wide points: The study found HLA-C-restricted CMV-specific TCR beta clonotypes dominating the ex vivo response.

This clonotype was obtained from a human donor in good health (CMV status not recorded). Some clones in this sample may be carry-over from other donors' samples. This specimen consisted of CD8+ T cells from cultured PBMCs, obtained from culture after CMV antigen stimulation. The chain uses TRBV2 and TRBJ2-1, with D possibly TRBD1 on 6 matching bases. The CDR3 here is CATHRVRPDNEQFF. In DNA form, the CDR3 reads TGTGCCACCCACAGGGTTAGACCCGACAATGAGCAGTTCTTC.